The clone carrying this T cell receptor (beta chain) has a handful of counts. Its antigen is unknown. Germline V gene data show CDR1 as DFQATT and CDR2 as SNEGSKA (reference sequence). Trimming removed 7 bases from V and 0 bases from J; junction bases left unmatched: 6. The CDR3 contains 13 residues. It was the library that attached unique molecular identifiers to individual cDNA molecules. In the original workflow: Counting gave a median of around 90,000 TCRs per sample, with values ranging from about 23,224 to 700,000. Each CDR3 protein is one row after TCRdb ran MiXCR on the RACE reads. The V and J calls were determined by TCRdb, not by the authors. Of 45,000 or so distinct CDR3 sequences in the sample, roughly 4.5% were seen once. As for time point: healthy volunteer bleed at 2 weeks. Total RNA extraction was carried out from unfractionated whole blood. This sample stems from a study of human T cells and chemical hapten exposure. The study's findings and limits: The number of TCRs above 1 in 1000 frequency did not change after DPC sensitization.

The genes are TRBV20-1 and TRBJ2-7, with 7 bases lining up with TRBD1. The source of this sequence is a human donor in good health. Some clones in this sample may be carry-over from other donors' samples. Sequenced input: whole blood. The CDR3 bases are TGCAGTGACAGGGGTCCGAGCTCCTACGAGCAGTACTTC. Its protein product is CSDRGPSSYEQYF.